The 13 T cell receptor beta chains given below trace back to one sample, sequenced in a study of RUNX1 and TCR beta rearrangement in T-cell leukemia. Both DJ and VDJ rearrangements of TCR beta were amplicon sequenced. Each CDR3 protein is one row after TCRdb ran MiXCR on the PCR reads. The sample holds hundreds of distinct CDR3 sequences, roughly 30% seen once. The sample comprised blood. These receptors came from a male donor with T-cell acute lymphoblastic leukemia.

This chain links TRBV3-1 with TRBJ1-5; TRBD1 aligns across 8 bases. Per germline, CDR1 LGHDT and CDR2 YNNKEL (reference sequence). The CDR3 totals 17 residues. After removal of 3 bases from V and 5 bases from J, the junction contained 12 bases not matched to a gene. CDR3 region: CASSQDWTGWGHQPQHF. For the CDR3, the DNA is TGTGCCAGCAGCCAGGACTGGACAGGGTGGGGGCATCAGCCCCAGCATTTT. The full variable domain, with the rest looked up from reference TRBV3-1 and TRBJ1-5, is DTAVSQTPKYLVTQMGNDKSIKCEQNLGHDTMYWYKQDSKKFLKIMFSYNNKELIINETVPNRFSPKSPDKAHLNLHINSLELGDSAVYFCASSQDWTGWGHQPQHFGDGTRLSIL.

This clonotype is categorized as medium-sized (0.01 to 0.1%). The genes are TRBV3-1 and TRBJ2-7; TRBD2 agrees at 11 bases. V shed 3 bases, J shed 2 bases, and the junction held 3 bases outside the gene matches. The CDR3 spans 15 residues. Germline V gives CDR1 LGHDT, CDR2 YNNKEL (reference sequence). The CDR3 sequence: CASSQVGLAAYEQYF. DNA for the CDR3: TGTGCCAGCAGCCAGGTGGGACTAGCGGCCTACGAGCAGTACTTC.

This clonotype was seen a handful of times. The genes are TRBV20-1 and TRBJ1-3; TRBD1 might be the D (5 bases). The CDR3 consists of 13 residues. Germline V lookup: CDR1 DFQATT, CDR2 SNEGSKA (reference sequence). The germline V and J ends were trimmed by 4 bases and 2 bases, with 9 bases remaining between them. The CDR3: CSATRGAGNTIYF. CDR3 coding DNA: TGCAGTGCTACTAGGGGTGCTGGAAACACCATATATTTT.

J is TRBJ1-1 and V is TRBV20-1; 9 nucleotides agree with TRBD1. CDR3 size: 14 residues. Germline V lookup: CDR1 DFQATT, CDR2 SNEGSKA (reference sequence). Trimming at V came to 3 bases and at J to 6 bases, leaving 8 bases not matched to a gene. The CDR3 DNA sequence: TGCAGTGCTAGGGAACAGGGGGCTAGCGCTGAAGCTTTCTTT. Translation: CSAREQGASAEAFF.

The V gene is TRBV7-2, the J gene TRBJ2-7; the D is unclear. Trimming took off 3 bases at V and 6 bases at J, with 18 bases between the two ends. The germline V gene encodes CDR1 SGHTA and CDR2 FQGNSA. The CDR3 length is 15 residues. DNA of the CDR3: TGTGCCAGCAGCTTGGGTGGGGATCCACCCCGCGAGCAGTACTTC. Amino acids: CASSLGGDPPREQYF.

In its sample, this clonotype ranks as hyperexpanded. The CDR3 is CATLQAGTEAFF. The DNA of the CDR3 is TGTGCCACTTTACAGGCGGGCACTGAAGCTTTCTTT. The chain recombines TRBV10-3 with TRBJ1-1; D is perhaps TRBD1 (5 bases). The CDR3 is made up of 12 amino acids. V was shortened by 10 bases and J by 4 bases, with 13 bases between the two germline ends. CDR1 and CDR2 from the germline V gene are ENHRY and SYGVKD.

This clonotype is labeled as medium-sized. The chain recombines TRBV3-1 with TRBJ1-3; D uncertain. The CDR3 totals 13 residues. Looked up from germline, CDR1 is LGHDT and CDR2 is YNNKEL (reference sequence). V was cut by 6 bases and J by 4 bases, with 10 bases left in between. As DNA, the CDR3 is TGTGCCAGCAGGCCCCCGTTCGGAAACACCATATATTTT. This sequence encodes CASRPPFGNTIYF.

By share, this clonotype ranks as medium-sized. One junction end does not reproduce the germline sequence, and a read error may be involved. The rearrangement uses TRBV7-9 and TRBJ1-3; the D is unclear. Germline CDR1 SEHNR, CDR2 FQNEAQ (reference sequence). CDR3 length: 10 residues. CDR3 nucleotides: TGTGCCAGCAGCTTAAGTACAGCAAATTTT. Its protein is CASSLSTANF.

This clonotype qualifies as hyperexpanded (1% or more). V usage is TRBV11-2 and J usage is TRBJ2-7; D may be TRBD2 (7 bases). Germline V CDR1 and CDR2: SGHAT, FQNNGV. CDR3 length equals 14 residues. Between the trimmed V and J ends, which lost 4 bases and 4 bases, there was a span of 14 bases. CDR3 loop: CASSSQRGHYEQYF. The CDR3 DNA reads TGTGCCAGCAGCTCCCAGCGGGGACATTACGAGCAGTACTTC.

By share of the sample, this clonotype is medium-sized (0.01 to 0.1%). The chain uses TRBV7-9 and TRBJ2-7; D is unclear. The ends were cut back, 5 bases at V and 0 bases at J, with 14 bases in the middle. CDR1 and CDR2 from the germline V gene are SEHNR and FQNEAQ (reference sequence). This CDR3 spans 15 amino acids. In nucleotides, the CDR3 is TGTGCCAGCAGCAAATGGACGGCGAGCTCCTACGAGCAGTACTTC. Encoded protein: CASSKWTASSYEQYF.

In this sample, this clonotype is large. The chain recombines TRBV12-5 with TRBJ1-5, with 7 positions matching TRBD1. This CDR3 region has 14 residues. CDR1 and CDR2 from the germline V gene are LGHNT and FRNRAP. Losses at the gene ends were 3 bases for V and 6 bases for J; bases not matched to a gene: 5. In DNA, the CDR3 is TGTGCTAGTGGTTTAGACAGGGAATTTCAGCCCCAGCATTTT. This encodes CASGLDREFQPQHF.

By sample fraction, this clonotype is large. The chain is built from TRBV4-2 and TRBJ2-1, with 14 bases lining up with TRBD2. J gave up 6 bases and V 3 bases, and 1 base lay outside the gene matches. CDR3 length: 15 amino acids. Per the germline V gene, CDR1 is LGHNA and CDR2 is YNFKEQ. CDR3 in amino acids: CASSQTSGGANEQFF. The CDR3 nucleotides are TGTGCCAGCAGCCAGACTAGCGGGGGGGCCAATGAGCAGTTCTTC.

The chain recombines TRBV11-3 with TRBJ2-1, with D tentatively TRBD2 (5 bases). The CDR3 loop spans 13 amino acids. Germline assignment: CDR1 SGHNT and CDR2 YENEEA. The V end lost 5 bases, the J end lost 10 bases, and 15 bases lay between the germline ends. The CDR3 sequence: CASSDLPGVEQFF. CDR3 in DNA: TGTGCCAGCAGCGACCTCCCCGGGGTCGAGCAGTTCTTC.